The 32 T cell receptor beta chains presented below share a single source sample, sequenced in a study of blood T cell repertoires in COVID-19. Sequenced by immunoSEQ multiplex PCR; TCRdb stores in-frame clones only, minus some. Among about 340,000 clones listed, 91% were seen once. The sequenced sample consisted of peripheral blood. These receptors were collected from a woman aged 18-29 years who had recovered from COVID-19.

Only one count was recorded for this clone. The V and J genes are TRBV3-1 (or the pseudogene TRBV3-2) and TRBJ2-6, with D possibly being TRBD2 (5 bases). V shed 0 bases and J shed 5 bases, with 8 bases lying between them. The germline V gene encodes CDR1 LGHDT and CDR2 YNNKEL (reference sequence). CDR3 length: 15 amino acids. The CDR3: CASSQDLTRANVLTF. CDR3 nucleotides: TGTGCCAGCAGCCAAGATCTGACTAGGGCCAACGTCCTGACTTTC.

This chain links TRBV6-4 with TRBJ1-2; 11 bases line up with TRBD1. The junction had 12 bases not matched to a gene; V was cut back by 5 bases and J by 7 bases. CDR1 and CDR2 (germline): MRHNA, SNTAGT. The CDR3 runs to 16 residues. The CDR3 loop reads CASSHGPDRGRSGYTF. As DNA, the CDR3 is TGTGCCAGCAGTCACGGGCCGGACAGGGGGCGATCTGGCTACACCTTC.

The V and J genes are TRBV6-2 or TRBV6-3 and TRBJ2-1; D is undetermined. V was trimmed by 6 bases and J by 4 bases, leaving 13 bases between them. The CDR3 is 14 amino acids. Germline loops: CDR1 MNHEY, CDR2 SVGEGT. This chain's CDR3 is CASRPFPGYNEQFF. The CDR3 coding sequence is TGTGCCAGCAGACCTTTCCCGGGTTACAATGAGCAGTTCTTC.

V is TRBV6-1 and J is TRBJ2-7; TRBD2 is a possible D gene (5 bases). V was shortened by 6 bases and J by 4 bases, with 10 bases between the two germline ends. Germline-derived CDR1 and CDR2 are MNHNS and SASEGT. The CDR3 covers 12 residues. The CDR3 sequence is CASSPRGYEQYV. The CDR3 region has the DNA TGTGCCAGCAGCCCCCGGGGTTACGAGCAGTACGTC.

V and J are TRBV19 and TRBJ2-2, with D maybe TRBD2 (6 bases). Germline assignment: CDR1 LNHDA and CDR2 SQIVND (reference sequence). Between the trimmed V and J ends, which lost 4 bases and 1 base, there was a span of 13 bases. The CDR3 has 16 residues. For the CDR3, the DNA is TGTGCCAGTAGTACGAGGGACTCCTTGAACACCGGGGAGCTGTTTTTT. Protein: CASSTRDSLNTGELFF.

A remark on this clone: The sample contains more than one DNA sequence encoding this CDR3. This chain connects TRBV7-9 to TRBJ2-2, with D possibly matching TRBD1 (7 bases). Trimming left V 1 base short and J 4 bases short, with 10 bases between. Germline V gene data show CDR1 as SEHNR and CDR2 as FQNEAQ (reference sequence). The CDR3 consists of 15 residues. The CDR3 spells CASSLGQGGTGELFF. The CDR3 nucleotides read TGTGCCAGCAGCTTAGGACAGGGAGGCACCGGGGAGCTGTTTTTT.

Details on this clone: Other DNA sequences in this sample translate to the same CDR3. The chain links TRBV15 to TRBJ2-3; 13 bases line up with TRBD2. CDR1 is LNHNV, CDR2 YYDKDF, per germline (reference sequence). CDR3 length: 15 amino acids. V lost 4 bases, J lost 3 bases, and 1 base stayed unmatched. The CDR3: CATSTLAGGTDTQYF. For the CDR3, the DNA is TGTGCCACCAGCACACTAGCGGGAGGGACAGATACGCAGTATTTT.

The genes are TRBV3-1 (or the pseudogene TRBV3-2) and TRBJ2-1, with D possibly matching TRBD2 (6 bases). The CDR3 has 16 residues. Per the germline V gene, CDR1 is LGHDT and CDR2 is YNNKEL (reference sequence). V lost 0 bases to trimming and J lost 4 bases, with 13 bases between them. The CDR3 region is CASSQDRGTDYNEQFF. The CDR3 DNA follows: TGTGCCAGCAGCCAAGACCGGGGGACGGATTACAATGAGCAGTTCTTC.

This rearrangement joins TRBV23-1 to TRBJ2-1; possible D gene TRBD2, 6 bases. TRBV23-1 qualifies as an ORF whose function is uncertain. V dropped 7 bases and J dropped 2 bases, with 15 bases sitting between them. The CDR3 is made up of 15 amino acids. CDR3 amino acids: CASKAGGSPYNEQFF. In DNA form, the CDR3 reads TGCGCCAGCAAAGCGGGCGGGTCTCCCTACAATGAGCAGTTCTTC.

J is TRBJ2-1 and V is TRBV6-6, with 11 bases matching TRBD1. The CDR3 sequence is 15 residues long. Germline loops: CDR1 MNHNY, CDR2 SVGAGI (reference sequence). Trimming took 7 bases from V and 8 from J; bases not matched to a gene: 10. CDR3 amino acids: CASTKGQGAFHEQFF. The CDR3 nucleotides read TGTGCCAGCACAAAAGGACAGGGGGCTTTCCATGAGCAGTTCTTC.

This chain connects TRBV6-6 to TRBJ1-2, with D possibly being TRBD1 (5 bases). The germline V gene has CDR1 MNHNY and CDR2 SVGAGI (reference sequence). The V gene lost 5 bases and the J gene lost 4 bases, with 11 bases spanning the gap. This CDR3 contains 13 residues. The DNA for the CDR3 is TGTGCCAGCAGTCCCGACAGAGCCTATGGCTACACCTTC. Amino acid sequence: CASSPDRAYGYTF.

This chain uses TRBV9 with TRBJ2-3, with 11 bases fitting TRBD2. Germline lookup yields CDR1 SGDLS and CDR2 YYNGEE. The CDR3 is 18 residues long. Germline trimming cut 0 bases from V and 0 bases from J; bases unmatched to any gene: 6. CDR3 protein: CASSVGGLAASSTDTQYF. Written as DNA, the CDR3 is TGTGCCAGCAGCGTAGGGGGACTAGCGGCCTCTAGCACAGATACGCAGTATTTT.

This chain connects TRBV10-3 to TRBJ2-6; 7 positions match TRBD1. Germline CDR1 and CDR2: ENHRY and SYGVKD. The CDR3 totals 14 residues. The trim removed 9 bases at V and 2 bases at J, leaving 4 bases unmatched. The CDR3 sequence is CAIQGIAGANVLTF. CDR3 in DNA: TGTGCCATACAGGGGATTGCTGGGGCCAACGTCCTGACTTTC.

The J gene is TRBJ1-2, the V gene TRBV5-4; D perhaps matches TRBD1 (5 bases). Trimming left V 7 bases short and J 3 bases short, with 16 bases between. The CDR3 spans 14 residues. Germline CDR1 and CDR2: SGHNT and YYREEE (reference sequence). As DNA, the CDR3 is TGTGCCAGCCGGGCCGGTGGGGGGGACTATGGCTACACCTTC. This codes for CASRAGGGDYGYTF.

This chain uses TRBV6-2 or TRBV6-3 with TRBJ1-2, with a possible D match to TRBD1 (6 bases). CDR1 is MNHEY, CDR2 SVGEGT, per germline. The CDR3 spans 12 residues. Trimming took off 4 bases at V and 4 bases at J, with 7 bases between the two ends. CDR3 region: CASSWTAYGYTF. The CDR3 region has the DNA TGTGCCAGCAGTTGGACAGCCTATGGCTACACCTTC.

This clone was counted once. CDR3 residues: CASATGSLYEQYV. The CDR3 coding sequence is TGTGCCAGTGCGACAGGTTCTCTCTACGAGCAGTACGTC. The chain combines TRBV2 with TRBJ2-7, with D perhaps TRBD1 (6 bases). Germline loops: CDR1 SNHLY, CDR2 FYNNEI. The V end lost 9 bases, the J end lost 3 bases, and 15 bases lay between the germline ends. The CDR3 loop spans 13 amino acids.

V usage is TRBV3-1 (or the pseudogene TRBV3-2) and J usage is TRBJ1-4; 9 positions match TRBD1. Trimming took 0 bases from V and 3 from J; bases not matched to a gene: 8. Germline V gene lookup returns CDR1 LGHDT and CDR2 YNNKEL (reference sequence). The CDR3 runs to 18 residues. The CDR3: CASSQDGTGTLSNEKLFF. The CDR3 coding sequence is TGTGCCAGCAGCCAAGATGGGACAGGGACTCTCTCTAATGAAAAACTGTTTTTT.

This clone was counted many times. The V gene is TRBV7-9, the J gene TRBJ1-1; the match to TRBD1 covers 7 bases. V trimming: 5 bases; J trimming: 1 base; junction bases outside the gene matches: 19. This CDR3 is built from 19 residues. CDR1 SEHNR and CDR2 FQNEAQ come from the germline V gene (reference sequence). DNA for the CDR3: TGTGCCAGCAGCACCCGCATACGACAGGGAATATTTCAGAACACTGAAGCTTTCTTT. Translated: CASSTRIRQGIFQNTEAFF.

The chain is built from TRBV6-2 or TRBV6-3 and TRBJ1-3, with a possible D match to TRBD1 (6 bases). Germline CDR1 MNHEY, CDR2 SVGEGT. The CDR3 covers 16 residues. V lost 0 bases and J lost 2, with 11 bases in between. This CDR3 reads CASSYSGQLTGNTIYF. CDR3 bases: TGTGCCAGCAGTTACTCGGGACAATTAACTGGAAACACCATATATTTT.

The V and J genes are TRBV4-1 and TRBJ2-1; TRBD2 agrees at 10 bases. CDR3 length: 18 amino acids. J was trimmed by 1 base and V by 7 bases; bases with no gene match: 13. In germline, CDR1 is MGHRA, CDR2 YSYEKL. The CDR3 nucleotides are TGCGCCAGCAATATAGCGGGGGGAACCGCTGTGTCCTACAATGAGCAGTTCTTC. This encodes CASNIAGGTAVSYNEQFF.

As concerns this clone: The sample has other DNA sequences that encode this CDR3 too. The chain uses TRBV7-2 and TRBJ2-5, with 7 bases matching TRBD1. Trimming removed 1 base from V and 4 bases from J; junction bases left unmatched: 3. Per the germline V gene, CDR1 is SGHTA and CDR2 is FQGNSA. The CDR3 runs 14 residues. CDR3 nucleotides: TGTGCCAGCAGCTTAGGGGCAGGGGGAGAGACCCAGTACTTC. Translating gives CASSLGAGGETQYF.

The rearrangement uses TRBV3-1 (or the pseudogene TRBV3-2) and TRBJ2-7; 12 nucleotides agree with TRBD1. CDR1 LGHDT and CDR2 YNNKEL come from the germline V gene (reference sequence). V was clipped by 3 bases and J by 3 bases; unmatched bases: 18. The length of the CDR3 is 20 residues. The CDR3 DNA follows: TGTGCCAGCAGCCAGGCTAAAAGGGGACAGGGGGCACTGGTCTACTACGAGCAGTACGTC. This codes for CASSQAKRGQGALVYYEQYV.

The chain carries TRBV11-3 and TRBJ1-6; a possible D gene is TRBD1 (6 bases). V was shortened by 5 bases and J by 9 bases, with 14 bases between the two germline ends. The V gene's germline CDR1 is SGHNT and CDR2 YENEEA. This CDR3 comprises 14 residues. The CDR3 is CASSVRGSSSPLHF. The CDR3 DNA reads as TGTGCCAGCAGCGTAAGGGGGTCGAGTTCACCCCTCCACTTT. Full variable domain (outside the CDR3, taken from reference TRBV11-3 and TRBJ1-6): EAGVVQSPRYKIIEKKQPVAFWCNPISGHNTLYWYLQNLGQGPELLIRYENEEAVDDSQLPKDRFSAERLKGVDSTLKIQPAELGDSAVYLCASSVRGSSSPLHFGNGTRLTVT.

V is TRBV6-2 or TRBV6-3 and J is TRBJ1-3; the D is unclear. Trimming shortened V by 6 bases and J by 4 bases, and 10 bases separated the two germline ends. The CDR3 loop spans 13 amino acids. Germline CDR1 is MNHEY and CDR2 is SVGEGT. Here the CDR3 reads CASSLRGGNTIYF. As DNA, the CDR3 is TGTGCCAGCAGCCTAAGAGGCGGAAACACCATATATTTT.

The rearrangement uses TRBV12-3 or TRBV12-4 and TRBJ1-2, with a tentative D call TRBD1 (5 bases). The CDR3 contains 13 residues. V shed 0 bases and J shed 8 bases, with 10 bases lying between them. CDR3 nucleotides: TGTGCCAGCAGTTTAGCGGACCAGGGCGGCTACACCTTC. It codes for CASSLADQGGYTF.

This chain uses TRBV6-4 with TRBJ1-2, with D unclear. Germline-derived CDR1 and CDR2 are MRHNA and SNTAGT. CDR3 length equals 12 residues. V lost 2 bases to trimming and J lost 5 bases, with 6 bases between them. The CDR3 coding sequence is TGTGCCAGCAGTGACCCCCAGTATGGCTACACCTTC. Residues: CASSDPQYGYTF.

The chain employs TRBV11-3 and TRBJ1-6; maybe TRBD1 (5 bases). CDR1 and CDR2 from the germline V gene are SGHNT and YENEEA. V was pared by 11 bases and J by 9 bases, with 20 bases between. The CDR3 is made up of 14 amino acids. CDR3 amino acids: CACRETGRVSPLHF. The CDR3 nucleotides are TGTGCCTGTAGAGAGACCGGCAGGGTTTCACCCCTCCACTTT.

The chain couples TRBV11-3 to TRBJ2-1, with TRBD2 matching over 9 bases. V shed 8 bases, J shed 8 bases, and the junction held 10 bases outside the gene matches. The CDR3 extends over 14 amino acids. Germline CDR1 is SGHNT and CDR2 is YENEEA. CDR3 residues: CASETRGRAYEQFF. The CDR3 nucleotides read TGTGCCAGCGAAACCCGCGGGAGGGCTTATGAGCAGTTCTTC.

CDR3 amino acids: CASSVQGAQETQYF. The CDR3 nucleotides read TGTGCCAGCAGCGTACAGGGGGCTCAAGAGACCCAGTACTTC. The chain employs TRBV2 and TRBJ2-5; TRBD1 matches 9 bases. The CDR3 loop spans 14 amino acids. The germline V gene has CDR1 SNHLY and CDR2 FYNNEI. V gave up 6 bases and J gave up 2 bases; unmatched junction bases: 4.

The gene calls are TRBV24-1 and TRBJ2-1; 7 bases map to TRBD1. CDR3 size: 15 residues. Germline V gene lookup returns CDR1 KGHDR and CDR2 SFDVKD. The V and J ends lost 4 bases and 7 bases, in that order; junction bases with no gene match: 9. The CDR3: CATSETGSHPNEQFF. The CDR3 DNA sequence: TGTGCCACCAGTGAGACAGGGTCCCACCCAAATGAGCAGTTCTTC.

J is TRBJ2-4 and V is TRBV11-3; perhaps TRBD1 as D (7 bases). Germline V lookup: CDR1 SGHNT, CDR2 YENEEA. This CDR3 has 15 residues. The germline V and J ends were trimmed by 5 bases and 6 bases, with 17 bases remaining between them. The CDR3 spells CASSLGGGAGNIQYF. In DNA, the CDR3 is TGTGCCAGCAGCCTCGGAGGGGGCGCTGGAAACATTCAGTACTTC.

This clone came up once. The gene calls are TRBV27 and TRBJ2-1; TRBD1 might be the D (6 bases). V shed 4 bases and J shed 10 bases, with 14 bases lying between them. CDR1 is MNHEY and CDR2 is SMNVEV in the germline V gene (reference sequence). This CDR3 comprises 13 residues. The CDR3 loop is CASSSRSRGEQFF. The CDR3 bases are TGTGCCAGCAGTTCCCGATCCAGGGGCGAGCAGTTCTTC.